The 19 T cell receptor beta chains below all came from one sample that was sequenced in a study of cytomegalovirus exposure and HLA in healthy donors. In the PCR, 60 Vbeta and 13 Jbeta primers were used. Assay used: immunoSEQ multiplex PCR; TCRdb lists only in-frame clones, some missing. The data show about 140,000 clones, around 82% seen once. The sample taken for sequencing was PBMCs. The origin of the receptors is a man in his forties or fifties in good health and CMV-seropositive.

The chain joins TRBV4-1 to TRBJ1-1; D is unresolved. Trimming shortened V by 1 base and J by 0 bases, and 6 bases separated the two germline ends. The length of the CDR3 is 14 residues. The germline V gene encodes CDR1 MGHRA and CDR2 YSYEKL. The CDR3: CASSQAQLNTEAFF. For the CDR3, the DNA is TGCGCCAGCAGCCAAGCACAATTGAACACTGAAGCTTTCTTT.

This chain joins TRBV4-3 and TRBJ1-4; 11 nucleotides align to TRBD1. V trimming: 1 base; J trimming: 10 bases; junction bases outside the gene matches: 8. The CDR3 length is 16 residues. CDR1 and CDR2 (germline): LGHNA, YSLEER. The CDR3 DNA follows: TGCGCCAGCAGCCAAGCATCCGGGACAGGGGGAGGAAAACTGTTTTTT. Encoded protein: CASSQASGTGGGKLFF.

The chain has TRBV6-5 and TRBJ1-4; D call uncertain. The V end was cut by 8 bases, the J end by 8 bases, with 12 bases between. The CDR3 length is 12 residues. CDR1 and CDR2 (germline): MNHEY, SVGAGI. CDR3 amino acids: CASGPRGEKLFF. The CDR3 nucleotides are TGTGCCAGCGGCCCTAGAGGGGAAAAACTGTTTTTT.

This chain joins TRBV19 and TRBJ2-5, with 13 bases that match TRBD2. The germline V gene has CDR1 LNHDA and CDR2 SQIVND (reference sequence). There are 15 residues in the CDR3. V shed 4 bases and J 4 bases; nucleotides not matched to a gene: 3. CDR3 nucleotide sequence: TGTGCCAGTAGTAAGGGACTAGCGGGGATAGAGACCCAGTACTTC. It translates to CASSKGLAGIETQYF.

This clone has only a few counts. This sequence joins TRBV5-5 and TRBJ2-3, with 8 bases fitting TRBD1. This CDR3 has 16 amino acids. J was trimmed by 0 bases and V by 3 bases; bases with no gene match: 6. The germline gives CDR1 SGHKS, CDR2 YYEKEE (reference sequence). CDR3 bases: TGTGCCAGCAGCTCCGGACAGGGCTTTAGCACAGATACGCAGTATTTT. Residues: CASSSGQGFSTDTQYF.

This clone was counted a few times. V gene TRBV2 combines with J gene TRBJ2-3; D not resolved. Germline CDR1 reads SNHLY; CDR2 reads FYNNEI. CDR3 length: 14 residues. The V end lost 4 bases, the J end lost 9 bases, and 17 bases lay between the germline ends. CDR3 region: CASSGAGTLRTQYF. The CDR3 DNA reads TGTGCCAGCAGTGGGGCAGGCACGTTAAGGACGCAGTATTTT.

This sequence joins TRBV28 and TRBJ1-2, with a possible D match to TRBD1 (5 bases). Germline V gives CDR1 MDHEN, CDR2 SYDVKM. Trimming stripped 8 bases from V and 4 bases from J, with 20 bases between. The CDR3 contains 15 residues. The CDR3 spells CASQTTGAQIYGYTF. CDR3 nucleotide sequence: TGTGCCAGCCAAACTACAGGAGCTCAGATCTATGGCTACACCTTC.

The chain employs TRBV7-2 and TRBJ2-3; 10 bases agree with TRBD1. J gave up 2 bases and V 3 bases, and 5 bases lay outside the gene matches. Per germline, CDR1 SGHTA and CDR2 FQGNSA. This CDR3 is built from 16 residues. The CDR3 loop is CASSFSGTGATDTQYF. In DNA form, the CDR3 reads TGTGCCAGCAGCTTCTCCGGGACAGGGGCCACAGATACGCAGTATTTT.

The V call is TRBV9, the J call TRBJ2-7, with 8 nucleotides matching TRBD1. Germline CDR1 reads SGDLS; CDR2 reads YYNGEE. Trimming at V came to 2 bases and at J to 6 bases, leaving 7 bases not matched to a gene. The CDR3 covers 14 residues. The chain's CDR3 is CASSVRQGAIEQYF. DNA for the CDR3: TGTGCCAGCAGCGTTCGGCAGGGGGCGATCGAGCAGTACTTC.

The chain joins TRBV7-2 to TRBJ2-1, with D perhaps matching TRBD2 (6 bases). The CDR3 is 17 amino acids. Trimming stripped 1 base from V and 4 bases from J, with 17 bases between. Looked up from germline, CDR1 is SGHTA and CDR2 is FQGNSA. CDR3 region: CASSLGYNAGRYNEQFF. Written as DNA, the CDR3 is TGTGCCAGCAGCTTAGGATACAACGCGGGGAGGTACAATGAGCAGTTCTTC.

The rearrangement links TRBV6-5 to TRBJ1-2; D possibly corresponds to TRBD1 (6 bases). The CDR3 spans 16 residues. Trimming removed 0 bases at V and 4 bases at J, with 15 bases between. The germline V gene encodes CDR1 MNHEY and CDR2 SVGAGI. CDR3: CASSYSHRVLIYGYTF. The DNA of the CDR3 is TGTGCCAGCAGTTACTCCCACAGGGTATTGATCTATGGCTACACCTTC.

This chain uses TRBV14 with TRBJ2-1; 9 bases map to TRBD2. Germline-derived CDR1 and CDR2 are SGHDN and FVKESK. The CDR3 has 16 amino acids. Trimming cost V 1 base and J 1 base; bases outside gene matches: 2. CDR3 amino acids: CASSQGSGGSYNEQFF. The CDR3 nucleotides read TGTGCCAGCAGCCAAGGTAGCGGGGGATCCTACAATGAGCAGTTCTTC.

The rearrangement uses TRBV4-3 and TRBJ1-5; the D is unclear. Trimming took off 0 bases at V and 5 bases at J, with 5 bases between the two ends. The CDR3 sequence is 13 residues long. The germline CDR1 and CDR2 sequences are LGHNA and YSLEER. The CDR3 region is CASSQDYYQPQHF. The CDR3 DNA reads TGCGCCAGCAGCCAAGATTACTATCAGCCCCAGCATTTT.

This sequence joins TRBV2 and TRBJ1-5; TRBD1 is a possible D gene (6 bases). Trimming cost V 2 bases and J 3 bases, with 14 bases left between them. Germline CDR1 and CDR2: SNHLY and FYNNEI. This CDR3 spans 16 amino acids. The CDR3 region has the DNA TGTGCCAGCAGTGAACCACAGGGTGGTTACAATCAGCCCCAGCATTTT. This encodes CASSEPQGGYNQPQHF.

This chain links TRBV4-2 with TRBJ2-7; the match to TRBD1 covers 11 bases. The germline CDR1 and CDR2 sequences are LGHNA and YNFKEQ. The CDR3 contains 16 residues. After removal of 0 bases from V and 3 bases from J, the junction contained 4 bases not matched to a gene. CDR3 amino acids: CASSQDVGTGGYEQYF. The CDR3, as DNA: TGTGCCAGCAGCCAAGATGTCGGGACAGGGGGCTACGAGCAGTACTTC.

The V and J genes are TRBV6-6 and TRBJ1-2; TRBD1 might be the D (5 bases). The CDR3 extends over 15 amino acids. V lost 7 bases, J lost 2 bases, and 17 bases lay in between. Germline V lookup: CDR1 MNHNY, CDR2 SVGAGI (reference sequence). This CDR3 is CASTPLGRENYGYTF. As DNA, the CDR3 is TGTGCCAGCACCCCCTTGGGACGGGAGAACTATGGCTACACCTTC.

A few counts support this clone. V is TRBV2 and J is TRBJ2-6, with 9 bases lining up with TRBD1. The V gene end was trimmed by 8 bases and the J gene end by 4 bases; junction bases not matched to a gene: 9. The V gene's germline CDR1 is SNHLY and CDR2 FYNNEI. This CDR3 has 16 residues. CDR3 nucleotide sequence: TGTGCCAGCCGGGGACAGGGAATATTGGGGGCCAACGTCCTGACTTTC. This gives the protein CASRGQGILGANVLTF.

The chain couples TRBV4-3 to TRBJ1-5, with a tentative D call TRBD1 (5 bases). Germline assignment: CDR1 LGHNA and CDR2 YSLEER. The CDR3 covers 15 residues. V was pared by 1 base and J by 4 bases, with 11 bases between. CDR3 DNA sequence: TGCGCCAGCAGCCAAGCCATGGGGGGAAATCAGCCCCAGCATTTT. It yields the protein CASSQAMGGNQPQHF.

The chain has TRBV5-1 and TRBJ2-7; D possibly corresponds to TRBD2 (5 bases). The CDR3 extends over 14 amino acids. The V gene's germline CDR1 is SGHRS and CDR2 YFSETQ. V shed 0 bases and J shed 3 bases, with 10 bases lying between them. The chain's CDR3 is CASSLGGRVYEQYF. DNA for the CDR3: TGCGCCAGCAGCTTGGGAGGGCGGGTCTACGAGCAGTACTTC.